This T cell receptor beta chain was found in a study of blood T cell repertoires in COVID-19. CDR1 and CDR2 (germline): KGHDR, SFDVKD. The CDR3 has 14 residues. Trimming took off 4 bases at V and 2 bases at J, with 10 bases between the two ends. Original processing notes: Quantification of nucleated cells was approximated via reference gene primer amplification. Profiled with immunoSEQ multiplex PCR; TCRdb holds only in-frame clones, not every one. V and J calls and clone size are copied from that table; D and trimming were computed from the DNA. The sample consists of about 160,000 clones, more than 80% of them appearing once.

What was sequenced was peripheral blood. The V call is TRBV24-1, the J call TRBJ1-2; a weak D match, TRBD1 (6 bases). The sequence derives from a man between 60 and 75 years old with acute or convalescent COVID-19. The CDR3 region has the DNA TGTGCCACCAGTGAAGGGACACAGAACTATGGCTACACCTTC. It is translated as CATSEGTQNYGYTF.